This T cell receptor beta chain comes out of a study of cytomegalovirus exposure and HLA in healthy donors. Findings and caveats of the study: The study flagged some 170 TCR beta chains as cytomegalovirus-associated. What TCR beta sequences reportedly achieved was accurate prediction of HLA-A and HLA-B alleles in most subjects. Later analysis revealed greater clonal expansion in HLA-associated TCR beta chains than in equally common others.

Among the donors, all were healthy bone marrow donors. 13 Jbeta primers and 60 Vbeta primers were used for the PCR. Using immunoSEQ multiplex PCR, the repertoire was profiled, and TCRdb retains in-frame clones only, with some absent. Seen here are over 150,000 clones, 81% observed once, and the top ten hold 13%. Of note for this clone: Its target is unknown.

CDR1 SGDLS and CDR2 YYNGEE come from the germline V gene. Trimming pared 4 bases from V and 3 bases from J, leaving 12 bases between. The CDR3 extends over 14 amino acids. The receptor's source is a woman aged 50 to 65 in good health and CMV-seronegative. Source material: PBMCs. The V call is TRBV9, the J call TRBJ2-3; D is ambiguous. CDR3 sequence: CASSLELSTDTQYF. CDR3 in DNA: TGTGCCAGCAGCCTAGAACTTTCGACAGATACGCAGTATTTT.